The 14 T cell receptor beta chains reported below all come from one sample, sequenced in a study of beta chain features in type 1 diabetes. Since all of the isolated RNA was reverse transcribed, expressed TCRB transcripts were what got sequenced. The data were produced by immunoSEQ multiplex PCR, yet TCRdb's version contains in-frame clones alone and is incomplete. The sample holds hundreds of thousands of clones; 15% to 19% are singletons and the top ten take 0.07% to 0.095%. Specimen: naive CD4+ T cells from blood. These receptors were collected from a man aged 18 to 30 in good health.

This chain uses TRBV10-3 with TRBJ1-1, with D perhaps TRBD1 (5 bases). The germline CDR1 and CDR2 sequences are ENHRY and SYGVKD. The germline V and J ends were trimmed by 6 bases and 0 bases, with 8 bases remaining between them. The CDR3 is 13 residues long. CDR3 DNA sequence: TGTGCCATCAGATGGGGGATGAACACTGAAGCTTTCTTT. This encodes CAIRWGMNTEAFF.

As regards this clone: Distinct nucleotide sequences in the sample also encode this CDR3. This chain joins TRBV5-1 and TRBJ2-5; D remains ambiguous. The CDR3 has 14 residues. Germline V CDR1 and CDR2: SGHRS, YFSETQ. V lost 0 bases and J lost 1, with 7 bases in between. In nucleotides, the CDR3 is TGCGCCAGCAGCTTGGTTGGGGTCCAAGAGACCCAGTACTTC. Its translation is CASSLVGVQETQYF. The full variable domain, in which reference TRBV5-1 and TRBJ2-5 provide the parts outside the CDR3, is KAGVTQTPRYLIKTRGQQVTLSCSPISGHRSVSWYQQTPGQGLQFLFEYFSETQRNKGNFPGRFSGRQFSNSRSEMNVSTLELGDSALYLCASSLVGVQETQYFGPGTRLLVL.

There are a few counts of this clone. This sequence joins TRBV7-2 and TRBJ1-3; D possibly corresponds to TRBD1 (5 bases). Germline CDR1 is SGHTA and CDR2 is FQGNSA. The V end was cut by 5 bases, the J end by 0 bases, with 14 bases between. The CDR3 loop spans 16 amino acids. This chain's CDR3 is CASSPGLQISGNTIYF. Here the CDR3 DNA reads TGTGCCAGCAGCCCGGGACTCCAGATCTCTGGAAACACCATATATTTT.

The V and J genes are TRBV29-1 and TRBJ2-3; 7 nucleotides agree with TRBD1. V lost 1 base, J lost 1 base, and 5 bases stayed unmatched. CDR3 length: 15 residues. Germline loops: CDR1 SQVTM, CDR2 ANQGSEA. The CDR3 reads CSVEGRQGGTDTQYF. The CDR3 DNA is TGCAGCGTTGAAGGGCGACAGGGTGGCACAGATACGCAGTATTTT.

The chain carries TRBV7-3 and TRBJ2-3; 8 nucleotides match TRBD1. The germline V gene encodes CDR1 SGHTA and CDR2 FQGTGA. The CDR3 sequence is 15 residues long. J lost 7 bases, V lost 5 bases, and 11 bases had no gene match. CDR3 region: CASSPGQGQWNTQYF. CDR3 bases: TGTGCCAGCAGCCCTGGACAGGGCCAATGGAATACGCAGTATTTT.

With respect to this clone: The identical CDR3 is also encoded by other nucleotide sequences in the sample. For the CDR3, the DNA is TGCAGCGGAGGGAGGTTGACAGATAACTATGGCTACACCTTC. Translation: CSGGRLTDNYGYTF. The rearrangement joins TRBV29-1 to TRBJ1-2; a possible D gene is TRBD1 (5 bases). The CDR3 sequence is 14 residues long. Germline CDR1 and CDR2: SQVTM and ANQGSEA. Trimming took 7 bases from V and 1 from J, leaving 16 bases between them.

The CDR3 sequence: CASSQAPTYAVEKLFF. In nucleotides, the CDR3 is TGTGCCAGCAGCCAAGCCCCGACATACGCCGTCGAAAAACTGTTTTTT. The rearrangement links TRBV14 to TRBJ1-4; unclear D gene. The CDR3 sequence is 16 residues long. The V end was cut by 1 base, the J end by 8 bases, with 17 bases between. Germline lookup yields CDR1 SGHDN and CDR2 FVKESK.

With respect to this clone: In the same sample, other DNA sequences code for this CDR3. This sequence joins TRBV30 and TRBJ2-5, with D uncertain. From germline, CDR1 is GTSNPN and CDR2 SVGIG (reference sequence). The V gene lost 0 bases and the J gene lost 7 bases, with 6 bases spanning the gap. This CDR3 contains 11 residues. CDR3 DNA: TGTGCCTGGAGTGTAGGCGGGACCCAGTACTTC. It is translated as CAWSVGGTQYF. Full variable domain (missing parts from reference TRBV30 and TRBJ2-5): SQTIHQWPATLVQPVGSPLSLECTVEGTSNPNLYWYRQAAGRGLQLLFYSVGIGQISSEVPQNLSASRPQDRQFILSSKKLLLSDSGFYLCAWSVGGTQYFGPGTRLLVL.

The table lists this clone with a count of one. V is TRBV15 and J is TRBJ2-7, with TRBD2 matching over 12 bases. Germline assignment: CDR1 LNHNV and CDR2 YYDKDF (reference sequence). J was trimmed by 4 bases and V by 0 bases; bases with no gene match: 13. This CDR3 comprises 19 residues. The CDR3 protein is CATSRDGLAGGPRRYEQYF. The CDR3 DNA reads TGTGCCACCAGCAGAGATGGGCTAGCGGGAGGGCCAAGGCGATACGAGCAGTACTTC.

In the case of this clone: The sample carries other DNA sequences with the same CDR3. The rearrangement uses TRBV29-1 and TRBJ2-5; a possible D gene is TRBD1 (5 bases). Germline values: CDR1 SQVTM, CDR2 ANQGSEA. CDR3 size: 10 residues. Between the trimmed V and J ends, which lost 4 bases and 5 bases, there was a span of 5 bases. The CDR3 DNA follows: TGCAGCGTTGGGGGCGAGACCCAGTACTTC. Translation: CSVGGETQYF. Together with reference TRBV29-1 and TRBJ2-5, the CDR3 gives the full variable domain: SAVISQKPSRDICQRGTSLTIQCQVDSQVTMMFWYRQQPGQSLTLIATANQGSEATYESGFVIDKFPISRPNLTFSTLTVSNMSPEDSSIYLCSVGGETQYFGPGTRLLVL.

The V and J genes are TRBV5-1 and TRBJ1-6, with 7 positions matching TRBD1. Germline CDR1 reads SGHRS; CDR2 reads YFSETQ. The CDR3 has 15 amino acids. The trim removed 4 bases at V and 5 bases at J, leaving 6 bases unmatched. The CDR3, as DNA: TGCGCCAGCAGCCCTCAAGGGACAGATAATTCACCCCTCCACTTT. It translates to CASSPQGTDNSPLHF.

Note on this clone: At one end the junction does not follow the germline gene, possibly because of a read error. This sample includes further DNA sequences coding for the same CDR3. For the CDR3, the DNA is TGTGCCAGCAGACAAGCGGAAGAGACCCAGTACTTC. It encodes CASRQAEETQYF. This rearrangement joins TRBV14 to TRBJ2-5; weak D call: TRBD2 (5 bases). There are 12 residues in the CDR3. CDR1 is SGHDN and CDR2 is FVKESK in the germline V gene.

This sequence joins TRBV5-1 and TRBJ1-1, with D maybe TRBD1 (6 bases). The V and J ends lost 3 bases and 7 bases respectively, with 19 bases between them. The germline CDR1 and CDR2 sequences are SGHRS and YFSETQ. The length of the CDR3 is 15 residues. The CDR3 DNA reads as TGCGCCAGCAGCTCCACCACGGGGGCGGCCCTTGAAGCTTTCTTT. Protein: CASSSTTGAALEAFF.

The chain couples TRBV6-4 to TRBJ2-5, with D perhaps TRBD2 (6 bases). There are 15 residues in the CDR3. Trimming took off 2 bases at V and 5 bases at J, with 15 bases between the two ends. Germline CDR1 and CDR2: MRHNA and SNTAGT. The CDR3 loop is CASSDIAGRLETQYF. The CDR3 coding sequence is TGTGCCAGCAGTGACATTGCGGGGAGACTGGAGACCCAGTACTTC.